These T cell receptor beta chains were read from a single sample in a study of regulatory T cells in long-lasting Graves disease. TCRdb fed the multiplex PCR reads into MiXCR, producing one record per CDR3 protein. Here the sample spans some 490,000 distinct CDR3 sequences, about 12% being singletons. The data were also submitted as part of a second study, on T cells in Graves' hyperthyroidism and ophthalmopathy.

Here the sequenced sample was peripheral blood mononuclear cells (PBMCs), taken at new diagnosis, from a patient treated with antithyroid drugs. The receptors here all came from a woman between 25 and 40 years old with Graves disease. Both conserved end residues are part of each CDR3. A D gene is named only where the DNA matches it firmly. Size is omitted from some rows. Given values are once, few, many or a class for expanded clones.

CDR3aa	CDR3nt	j_gene	d_gene	v_gene	abundance
CASSDTYFGLFF	TGCGCCAGCAGTGATACGTACTTCGGGCTGTTTTTT	TRBJ2-2	.	TRBV10-2	many
CASSSLTGTVNIQYF	TGTGCCAGCAGCTCGCTAACCGGGACAGTAAACATTCAGTACTTC	TRBJ2-4	TRBD1	TRBV6-1	few
CASSPRGKADTQYF	TGTGCCAGCAGCCCGCGGGGGAAAGCAGATACGCAGTATTTT	TRBJ2-3	TRBD2	TRBV11-2	many
CASSLGGAQNIQYF	TGTGCCAGCAGTTTAGGGGGGGCGCAGAACATTCAGTACTTC	TRBJ2-4	.	TRBV28	many
CASSSEKKGSNQPQHF	TGTGCCAGCAGTTCCGAAAAGAAGGGAAGCAATCAGCCCCAGCATTTT	TRBJ1-5	.	TRBV28	many
CASSQSGRQSSEQYF	TGTGCCAGCAGTCAATCGGGACGCCAGTCGAGCGAGCAGTACTTC	TRBJ2-7	.	TRBV28	many
CASSQDKGGSPDTQYF	TGTGCCAGCAGCCAAGATAAGGGCGGGAGTCCAGATACGCAGTATTTT	TRBJ2-3	TRBD2	TRBV3-1	many
CASSVAGSGNQPQHF	TGCGCCAGCAGTGTTGCAGGGTCTGGCAATCAGCCCCAGCATTTT	TRBJ1-5	.	TRBV10-2	many
CASSRTEALEQYF	TGTGCCAGCAGTAGGACAGAGGCCTTGGAGCAGTACTTC	TRBJ2-7	.	TRBV6-1	.
CATSDRITEQYF	TGTGCCACCAGTGACCGAATCACCGAGCAGTACTTC	TRBJ2-7	.	TRBV24-1	many
CASSFVPNWGTEAFF	TGTGCCAGCAGCTTTGTTCCAAATTGGGGCACTGAAGCTTTCTTT	TRBJ1-1	.	TRBV11-2	many
CATSRDNGGELFF	TGTGCCACCAGCAGAGATAACGGCGGGGAGCTGTTTTTT	TRBJ2-2	.	TRBV15	.
CASSQARAFALHF	TGCGCCAGCAGCCAAGCTAGGGCCTTTGCCCTCCACTTT	TRBJ1-6	.	TRBV4-1	few
CASSVGQGVYGYTF	TGCGCCAGCAGTGTCGGGCAGGGCGTCTATGGCTACACCTTC	TRBJ1-2	.	TRBV10-2	many
CSARSGTGGNNQPQHF	TGCAGTGCTAGGTCCGGGACAGGGGGGAACAATCAGCCCCAGCATTTT	TRBJ1-5	TRBD1	TRBV20-1	many
CASSIDQTSGRGWGEFF	TGTGCCAGTAGTATAGATCAAACTAGCGGGAGAGGATGGGGTGAGTTCTTC	TRBJ2-1	TRBD2	TRBV19	many
CASSQDNLFNSPLHF	TGTGCCAGCAGCCAAGACAACCTCTTTAATTCACCCCTCCACTTT	TRBJ1-6	.	TRBV14	many
CATSDVAGAESTDTQYF	TGTGCCACCAGTGATGTCGCCGGGGCGGAGAGCACAGATACGCAGTATTTT	TRBJ2-3	.	TRBV24-1	many
CASSSDYYGYTF	TGTGCCAGCAGCTCGGACTATTATGGCTACACCTTC	TRBJ1-2	.	TRBV5-4	.
CASSLAPQMNTEAFF	TGTGCCAGCAGCTTGGCACCCCAGATGAACACTGAAGCTTTCTTT	TRBJ1-1	.	TRBV5-5	.
CANSGQNYYEQYF	TGTGCCAACTCCGGACAGAATTACTACGAGCAGTACTTC	TRBJ2-7	.	TRBV2	many
CSAFITGQAPYEQYF	TGCAGTGCCTTTATTACAGGACAAGCACCCTACGAGCAGTACTTC	TRBJ2-7	.	TRBV20-1	many
CAISDPVAGTGYGYTF	TGTGCCATCAGTGACCCAGTCGCTGGGACAGGATATGGCTACACCTTC	TRBJ1-2	TRBD1	TRBV10-3	.
CSAEGTSGSYNEQFF	TGCAGTGCTGAAGGGACTAGCGGCTCCTACAATGAGCAGTTCTTC	TRBJ2-1	TRBD2	TRBV20-1	.
CASSGGGRHTEAFF	TGTGCCAGCAGCGGGGGAGGGAGGCACACTGAAGCTTTCTTT	TRBJ1-1	.	TRBV9	few
CASSLAWQPQHF	TGTGCCAGCAGTTTAGCGTGGCAGCCCCAGCATTTT	TRBJ1-5	.	TRBV12-3/TRBV12-4	many